Shown below are 15 T cell receptor beta chains from a single sample sequenced in a study of lymphopenia after photon versus proton radiotherapy. Produced via immunoSEQ multiplex PCR; TCRdb's table is partial and in-frame only. The profile shows roughly 38,000 clones, 80% to 95% of them singletons. The sequencing here drew on peripheral blood, taken from a patient treated with photon-based radiotherapy. These receptors all come from a man aged 60 to 75 with cholangiocarcinoma.

The chain links TRBV18 to TRBJ1-4; D unresolved. CDR1 KGHSH and CDR2 LQKENI come from the germline V gene. Trimming pared 4 bases from V and 3 bases from J, leaving 12 bases between. This CDR3 comprises 15 residues. The CDR3: CASSLDRVPNEKLFF. The CDR3 region has the DNA TGTGCCAGCTCACTAGACCGGGTCCCTAATGAAAAACTGTTTTTT.

The chain employs TRBV5-4 and TRBJ2-7; possibly TRBD1 for D (6 bases). Germline values: CDR1 SGHNT, CDR2 YYREEE (reference sequence). The V end lost 4 bases, the J end lost 0 bases, and 17 bases lay between the germline ends. The CDR3 is 16 residues long. The DNA of the CDR3 is TGTGCCAGCAGCAGTGGACAGAGTTCGCGCTCCTACGAGCAGTACTTC. This codes for CASSSGQSSRSYEQYF.

The rearrangement links TRBV6-4 to TRBJ1-5; TRBD1 might be the D (5 bases). Looked up from germline, CDR1 is MRHNA and CDR2 is SNTAGT. This CDR3 comprises 12 residues. Trimming stripped 7 bases from V and 9 bases from J, with 13 bases between. The CDR3 DNA reads TGTGCCAGCACTAAGGGGTCTAGGCCCCAGCATTTT. Its protein is CASTKGSRPQHF.

The genes are TRBV19 and TRBJ2-3, with D perhaps matching TRBD2 (6 bases). This CDR3 is built from 14 residues. V gave up 6 bases and J gave up 4 bases, with 14 bases separating them. Germline V gene data show CDR1 as LNHDA and CDR2 as SQIVND (reference sequence). CDR3 in amino acids: CASRKVEGADTQYF. CDR3 nucleotides: TGTGCCAGTAGAAAGGTGGAGGGCGCAGATACGCAGTATTTT.

This clone has only one observation. The rearrangement links TRBV6-5 to TRBJ2-7, with D perhaps TRBD2 (7 bases). This CDR3 is built from 15 residues. The germline V gene has CDR1 MNHEY and CDR2 SVGAGI. The ends were cut back, 0 bases at V and 4 bases at J, with 13 bases in the middle. The CDR3 DNA follows: TGTGCCAGCAGTTACTCGTCGGGGGGCAGGTACGAGCAGTACTTC. Residues: CASSYSSGGRYEQYF.

The sample holds one count of this clone. V is TRBV10-1 and J is TRBJ2-1, with 8 nucleotides matching TRBD2. The CDR3 extends over 15 amino acids. V shed 3 bases and J 9 bases; nucleotides not matched to a gene: 10. CDR1 is WNHNN and CDR2 is SYGVQD in the germline V gene (reference sequence). This chain's CDR3 is CASSDSGAGGGEQFF. The CDR3 DNA reads as TGCGCCAGCAGTGATAGCGGGGCCGGCGGCGGTGAGCAGTTCTTC.

This chain links TRBV7-6 with TRBJ1-1, with D perhaps TRBD1 (5 bases). V dropped 2 bases and J dropped 1 base, with 8 bases sitting between them. There are 14 residues in the CDR3. Per the germline V gene, CDR1 is SGHVS and CDR2 is FNYEAQ. Here the CDR3 reads CASSLSGGNTEAFF. For the CDR3, the DNA is TGTGCCAGCAGCTTATCGGGGGGGAACACTGAAGCTTTCTTT.

This chain connects TRBV4-1 to TRBJ1-4; the match to TRBD1 covers 9 bases. The germline V gene encodes CDR1 MGHRA and CDR2 YSYEKL. J was trimmed by 8 bases and V by 1 base; bases with no gene match: 5. This CDR3 has 15 residues. Here the CDR3 DNA reads TGCGCCAGCAGCCAAGTACAGGGGGCGCGCGAAAAACTGTTTTTT. Encoded protein: CASSQVQGAREKLFF.

The V call is TRBV6-5, the J call TRBJ2-5, with a tentative D call TRBD2 (5 bases). Germline assignment: CDR1 MNHEY and CDR2 SVGAGI. The ends were cut back, 2 bases at V and 5 bases at J, with 18 bases in the middle. The CDR3 loop spans 16 amino acids. CDR3 protein: CASSYGGLQHGETQYF. CDR3 nucleotide sequence: TGTGCCAGCAGTTACGGCGGACTCCAACATGGGGAGACCCAGTACTTC.

The chain uses TRBV5-1 and TRBJ2-7; 10 positions match TRBD1. The CDR3 spans 14 residues. Germline CDR1 reads SGHRS; CDR2 reads YFSETQ. V gave up 3 bases and J gave up 2 bases; unmatched junction bases: 2. The DNA for the CDR3 is TGCGCCAGCAGCTGGGACAGGGGACCCTACGAGCAGTACTTC. Its protein product is CASSWDRGPYEQYF.

This chain links TRBV6-6 with TRBJ2-7, with 9 bases identical to TRBD1. V shed 2 bases and J 11 bases; nucleotides not matched to a gene: 1. The CDR3 totals 11 residues. The germline V gene has CDR1 MNHNY and CDR2 SVGAGI (reference sequence). For the CDR3, the DNA is TGTGCCAGCAGTTACCGGGACAGGGAGTACTTC. Amino acid sequence: CASSYRDREYF.

As DNA, the CDR3 is TGTGCCAGTAGTACTCCGGGACAGGTCTACGAGCAGTACTTC. It yields the protein CASSTPGQVYEQYF. The gene calls are TRBV19 and TRBJ2-7, with 8 bases aligning to TRBD1. The CDR3 sequence is 14 residues long. J gave up 3 bases and V 4 bases, and 5 bases lay outside the gene matches. Per germline, CDR1 LNHDA and CDR2 SQIVND (reference sequence).

The chain is built from TRBV7-3 and TRBJ1-2; D is unresolved. The ends were cut back, 5 bases at V and 4 bases at J, with 11 bases in the middle. CDR1 SGHTA and CDR2 FQGTGA come from the germline V gene. The CDR3 is 13 amino acids. The CDR3 DNA reads TGTGCCAGCAGCCTACAGTTACTCTATGGCTACACCTTC. Protein: CASSLQLLYGYTF.

V and J are TRBV18 and TRBJ2-2; D unclear. The CDR3 sequence is 15 residues long. The germline V gene encodes CDR1 KGHSH and CDR2 LQKENI. V was pared by 2 bases and J by 0 bases, with 7 bases between. The CDR3 DNA follows: TGTGCCAGCTCACCAAACTTCGCGAACACCGGGGAGCTGTTTTTT. Translation gives CASSPNFANTGELFF.

This rearrangement joins TRBV27 to TRBJ2-5; the D gene is possibly TRBD1 (6 bases). The CDR3 covers 15 residues. V was cut by 5 bases and J by 2 bases, with 15 bases left in between. CDR1 is MNHEY, CDR2 SMNVEV, per germline (reference sequence). Written as DNA, the CDR3 is TGTGCCAGCAGTCTCTCTACAGGGATTCAAGAGACCCAGTACTTC. Protein: CASSLSTGIQETQYF.